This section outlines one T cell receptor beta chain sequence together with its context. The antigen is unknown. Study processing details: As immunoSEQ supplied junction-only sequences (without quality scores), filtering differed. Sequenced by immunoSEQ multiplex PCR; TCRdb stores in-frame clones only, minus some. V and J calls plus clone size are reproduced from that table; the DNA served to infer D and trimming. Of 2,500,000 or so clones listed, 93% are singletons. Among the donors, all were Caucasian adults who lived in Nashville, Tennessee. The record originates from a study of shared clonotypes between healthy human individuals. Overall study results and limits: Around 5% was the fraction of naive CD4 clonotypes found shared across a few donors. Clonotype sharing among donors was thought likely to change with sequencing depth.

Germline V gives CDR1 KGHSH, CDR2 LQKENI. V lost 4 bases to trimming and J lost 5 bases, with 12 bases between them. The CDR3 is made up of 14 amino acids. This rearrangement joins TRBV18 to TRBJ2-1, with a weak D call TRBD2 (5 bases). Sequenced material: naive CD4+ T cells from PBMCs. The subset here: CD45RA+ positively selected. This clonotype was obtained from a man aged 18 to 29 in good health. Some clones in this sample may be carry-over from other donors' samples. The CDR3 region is CASSLQVRDNEQFF. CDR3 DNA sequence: TGTGCCAGCTCACTCCAGGTGAGGGACAATGAGCAGTTCTTC. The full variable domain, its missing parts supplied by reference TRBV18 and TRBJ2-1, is NAGVMQNPRHLVRRRGQEARLRCSPMKGHSHVYWYRQLPEEGLKFMVYLQKENIIDESGMPKERFSAEFPKEGPSILRIQQVVRGDSAAYFCASSLQVRDNEQFFGPGTRLTVL.